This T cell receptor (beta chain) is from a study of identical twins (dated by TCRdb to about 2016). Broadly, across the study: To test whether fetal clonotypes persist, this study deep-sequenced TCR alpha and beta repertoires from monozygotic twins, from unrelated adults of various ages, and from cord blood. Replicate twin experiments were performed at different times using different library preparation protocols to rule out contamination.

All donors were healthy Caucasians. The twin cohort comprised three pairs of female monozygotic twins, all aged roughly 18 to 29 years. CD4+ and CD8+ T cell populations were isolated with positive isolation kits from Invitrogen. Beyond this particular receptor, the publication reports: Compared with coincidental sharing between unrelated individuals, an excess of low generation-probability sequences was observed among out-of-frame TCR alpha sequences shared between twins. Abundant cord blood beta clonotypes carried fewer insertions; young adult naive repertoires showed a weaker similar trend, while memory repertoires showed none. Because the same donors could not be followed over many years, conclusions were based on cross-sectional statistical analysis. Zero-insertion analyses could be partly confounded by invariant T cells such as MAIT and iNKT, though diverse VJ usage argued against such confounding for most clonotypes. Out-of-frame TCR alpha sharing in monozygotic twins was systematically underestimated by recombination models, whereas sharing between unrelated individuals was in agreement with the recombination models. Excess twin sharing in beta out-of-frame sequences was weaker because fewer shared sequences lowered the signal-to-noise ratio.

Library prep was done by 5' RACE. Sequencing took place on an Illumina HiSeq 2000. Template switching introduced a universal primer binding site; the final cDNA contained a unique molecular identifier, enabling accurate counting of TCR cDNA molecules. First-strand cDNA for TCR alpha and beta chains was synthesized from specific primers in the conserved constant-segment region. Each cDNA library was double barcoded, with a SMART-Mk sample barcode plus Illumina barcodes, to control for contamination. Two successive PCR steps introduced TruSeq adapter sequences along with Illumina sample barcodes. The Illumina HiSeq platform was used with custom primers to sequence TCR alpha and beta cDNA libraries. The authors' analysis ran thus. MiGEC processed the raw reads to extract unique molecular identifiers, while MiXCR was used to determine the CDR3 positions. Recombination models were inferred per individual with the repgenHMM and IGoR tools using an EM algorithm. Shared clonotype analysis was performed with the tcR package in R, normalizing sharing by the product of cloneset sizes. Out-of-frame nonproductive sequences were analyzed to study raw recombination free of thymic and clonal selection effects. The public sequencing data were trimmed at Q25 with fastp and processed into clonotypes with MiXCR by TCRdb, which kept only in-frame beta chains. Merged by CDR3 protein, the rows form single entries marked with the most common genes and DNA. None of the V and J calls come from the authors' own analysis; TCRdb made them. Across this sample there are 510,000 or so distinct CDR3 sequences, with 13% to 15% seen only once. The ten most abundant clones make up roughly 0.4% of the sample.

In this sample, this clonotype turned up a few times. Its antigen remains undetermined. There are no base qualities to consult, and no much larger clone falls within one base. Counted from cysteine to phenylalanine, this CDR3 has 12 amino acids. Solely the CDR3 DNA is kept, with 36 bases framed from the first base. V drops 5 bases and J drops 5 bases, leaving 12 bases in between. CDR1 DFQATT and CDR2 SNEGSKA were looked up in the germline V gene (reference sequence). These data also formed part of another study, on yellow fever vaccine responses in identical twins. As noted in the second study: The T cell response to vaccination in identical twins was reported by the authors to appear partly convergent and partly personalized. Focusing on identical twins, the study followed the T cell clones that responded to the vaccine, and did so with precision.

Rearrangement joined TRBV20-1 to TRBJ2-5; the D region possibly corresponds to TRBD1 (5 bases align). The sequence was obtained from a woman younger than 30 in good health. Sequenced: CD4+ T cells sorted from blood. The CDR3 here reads CSAPGLRETQYF. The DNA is TGCAGTGCTCCAGGGTTACGGGAGACCCAGTACTTC.